Below, one T cell receptor (beta chain) is given with its context. Only a few counts were recorded for this clonotype. Its antigen remains undetermined. Nothing much larger sits one base from this clone, and base qualities are not available. This record belongs to a study of blood T cells in healthy people across ages (dated by TCRdb to about 2015). Regarding the complete study: Template switching captured roughly one uniquely barcoded TCR beta cDNA molecule per two T cells in model experiments. For two donors (one aged 18 to 30 and one aged 80 or older), the study analyzed two additional independent replicas of 1 million unique cDNA reads from the same blood draw. The donors were split into four age groups: young (average 16 years), middle-aged (about 40), aged (more than 60) and long-lived (under 90). The study measured age-related changes in TCR beta repertoire diversity using deep sequencing normalized with unique cDNA molecular identifiers.

General study outcomes and caveats: Bulk unsorted PBMC profiling prevented conclusive comparison of naive and antigen-experienced compartments. Estimates of total diversity based on one million sequenced T cells were regarded as lower bounds and as underestimates. As age increased, observed TCR beta diversity per million T cells dropped in a roughly linear way, and a significant reduction was already evident by age about 40. Observed TCR beta diversity correlated strongly with the percentage of naive T cells measured by flow cytometry. Because donor CMV infection status was unknown, age-related changes in expanded clonotypes were potentially confounded. Compared with the aged group, the long-lived group had more naive CD4+ T cells, fewer expanded clones and increased TCR diversity, a pattern suggesting age selection.

The protocol used for the library was 5' RACE. The instrument given in TCRdb is Illumina HiSeq 2500. A second about 6 to 11 cycle PCR used a sample-barcoded 5' primer and a J-beta primer mix. Each TCR beta cDNA molecule received a unique molecular identifier from a template-switch 5' adaptor carrying 12 random nucleotides. Each sample yielded at least 3 million CDR3-containing paired-end reads. All of the RNA was converted into first-strand cDNA using the Mint cDNA synthesis kit, with a TRBC-specific oligonucleotide serving as the primer. Following uracil-DNA glycosylase treatment, a first 18-cycle PCR with universal primers M1SS and BC2_uni_R was performed on all cDNA. As for the original processing: For normalization, 1 million high-quality reads, each with a distinct molecular identifier, were randomly selected from each sample. Instead of being binned into consensus sequences, reads with shared molecular identifiers were discarded. MiTCR, run with a Q25 quality threshold and the strictest error-elimination algorithm, handled CDR3 identification, clonotype clustering and error correction. A nonparametric unseen species model with Euler transformation was used to estimate a lower bound on total TCR beta diversity. The raw public data were reprocessed by TCRdb itself: fastp quality trimming at Q25, MiXCR clonotype calling, in-frame beta chains only. Rows merge per CDR3 protein into single entries with the most common DNA and genes. The V and J calls here are based on TCRdb, not the publication. The sample table holds roughly 1,000,000 distinct CDR3 sequences, of which around 27% were seen once. The ten largest clones represent about 0.8% of the sample.

Donors were a few dozen systemically healthy Caucasian individuals from Russia aged 6 to 90 years. Around 10 milliliters of peripheral blood were collected from each donor into EDTA-treated Vacutainer tubes. Ficoll-Paque density-gradient centrifugation was used to isolate PBMCs, with at least 6 million obtained per sample. Total RNA, at least 5 micrograms per sample, was extracted from PBMCs with Trizol reagent. For every donor, an aliquot of PBMCs went through flow cytometry to measure the percentages of naive CD45RAhigh/CD27high T cells. From cysteine to phenylalanine, the CDR3 is 15 amino acids long. The CDR3 DNA has 45 bases and is translated from base 1. The V and J ends are trimmed by 0 bases and 3 bases, leaving 12 bases between them. CDR1 LGHNA and CDR2 YSLEER were looked up in the germline V gene. These same records also appear under a second study, on T cells of mothers and their children. Per that second paper: Nine systemically healthy Caucasian individuals, comprising three mothers and their six children, were included as donors. cDNA synthesis consumed the entire amount of extracted RNA, loaded at roughly 1.5 ug RNA in each 15 ul reaction. Sample barcodes and 2-4 random nucleotides were added via the M1S primer in the second PCR. Over 10 million TCR beta CDR3 reads came from each mother, compared with 3.3 million or so reads from each child. Thymic selection shapes the output of TCR recombination in a similar way in related and unrelated pairs, and inherited differences have a minor effect. Normalized repertoire overlap was always found to be slightly, but never significantly, higher in related mother-child pairs than in unrelated mother-child pairs. No persistent microchimeric T cell clones were found, with a detection sensitivity of roughly 100 clones per million clonotypes. In the study, deep NGS was used to compare the TCR beta repertoires of mothers and children, and features distinguishing related mother-child pairs from unrelated individuals were sought. The mean age was around 40 +/- 4 years for the mothers and approximately 11 +/- 4 years for the children. After adapters were ligated using NEBNext reagents, the libraries underwent 100+100 nt paired-end sequencing on an Illumina HiSeq 2000. To prevent cross-contamination, the mother and child libraries were prepared one month apart and sequenced in separate runs. Between about 500,000 and 2,100,000 distinct TCR beta clonotypes were identified per donor. Naive TCR beta clonotypes were estimated from low-frequency clonotypes matched to each donor's FACS-determined naive share, without sorting.

Input material: blood. The clonotype was recovered from a girl under 10 years old in good health. Here the chain combines TRBV4-3 and TRBJ2-7, with the D gene call left open. The CDR3 sequence is CASSQEPSNLYEQYF. The base sequence is TGCGCCAGCAGCCAAGAGCCCTCGAACCTCTACGAGCAGTACTTC.